These 18 T cell receptor beta chains came from one sample sequenced in a study of T cells expressing NK-cell markers. From the 5' RACE reads, TCRdb lists one entry per CDR3 protein and no DNA. The ten most abundant clones cover about a fifth of a sample with about 160,000 distinct CDR3 sequences. What was sequenced was blood T cells: a sorted CD56 or NKG2C T cell subset, CD4+ or CD8+ T cells, or bulk PBMC T cells (not recorded which). These receptor sequences come from a woman aged 18 to 75 in good health.

This chain connects TRBV5-1 to TRBJ2-1. This CDR3 has 14 amino acids. Germline V gives CDR1 SGHRS, CDR2 YFSETQ. CDR3 sequence reads: CASSSDRKYNEQFF.

This chain connects TRBV9 to TRBJ2-1; TCRdb returns TRBD1, unconfirmable since there is no DNA. Per the germline V gene, CDR1 is SGDLS and CDR2 is YYNGEE. This CDR3 has 17 amino acids. CDR3: CASSARQGTSSYNEQFF.

J is TRBJ2-4 and V is TRBV6-1; the D gene TCRdb calls, TRBD1, cannot be checked with no DNA. Germline CDR1 is MNHNS and CDR2 is SASEGT. The CDR3 length is 18 residues. The CDR3 reads CASSERPGQGIAKNIQYF.

The CDR3 region is CASSYSRSSYEQYF. The chain couples TRBV5-1 to TRBJ2-7. The CDR3 contains 14 residues. Germline loops: CDR1 SGHRS, CDR2 YFSETQ.

The gene calls are TRBV20-1 and TRBJ1-4. The CDR3 is 14 residues long. CDR1 is DFQATT and CDR2 is SNEGSKA in the germline V gene (reference sequence). The CDR3 reads CSARGYNIGEKLFF.

The chain carries TRBV12-3 or TRBV12-4 and TRBJ1-5; no DNA is available, so the TRBD1 call from TCRdb remains unchecked. The CDR3 consists of 14 residues. CDR3 protein: CASSHTGGRQPQHF.

The chain uses TRBV20-1 and TRBJ2-7; TCRdb lists TRBD1, though no DNA is available to test this call. From germline, CDR1 is DFQATT and CDR2 SNEGSKA (reference sequence). The CDR3 spans 14 residues. The CDR3 sequence is CSARTGTGNYEQYF.

The chain employs TRBV20-1 and TRBJ2-7; TCRdb indicates TRBD1, and absent DNA this call remains unverified. CDR3 size: 14 residues. Germline-derived CDR1 and CDR2 are DFQATT and SNEGSKA (reference sequence). CDR3 sequence: CSARTRDRLYEQYF.

J is TRBJ1-3 and V is TRBV7-8; the TCRdb call, TRBD1, lacks DNA for checking. CDR1 is SGHVS, CDR2 FQNEAQ, per germline. The CDR3 spans 16 residues. The CDR3 is CASSRNRVSFGNTIYF.

This sequence joins TRBV5-1 and TRBJ2-1; with no DNA, the TCRdb D assignment of TRBD2 cannot be verified. Germline assignment: CDR1 SGHRS and CDR2 YFSETQ. The CDR3 contains 18 residues. CDR3 region: CASSFTSGSFSVSNEQFF.

This chain uses TRBV10-3 with TRBJ2-7; TCRdb designates TRBD2, a call that cannot be tested without DNA. Looked up from germline, CDR1 is ENHRY and CDR2 is SYGVKD. The CDR3 consists of 15 residues. CDR3 protein: CAISETSGSRYEQYF.

CDR3 protein: CASSASSGTNYGYTF. V usage is TRBV4-1 and J usage is TRBJ1-2; TCRdb outputs TRBD1, but without DNA this stays unchecked. Germline V gene lookup returns CDR1 MGHRA and CDR2 YSYEKL. This CDR3 spans 15 amino acids.

This sequence joins TRBV12-3 or TRBV12-4 and TRBJ2-3. This CDR3 has 16 amino acids. CDR3 amino acids: CASSLGGPTITDTQYF.

This sequence joins TRBV7-3 and TRBJ1-5; TCRdb's assignment of TRBD1 cannot be checked, as there is no DNA. The CDR3 contains 16 residues. CDR1 is SGHTA and CDR2 is FQGTGA in the germline V gene. CDR3 loop: CASSSSTGFVRQPQHF. The whole variable domain, remainder taken from reference TRBV7-3 and TRBJ1-5, is GAGVSQTPSNKVTEKGKYVELRCDPISGHTALYWYRQSLGQGPEFLIYFQGTGAADDSGLPNDRFFAVRPEGSVSTLKIQRTERGDSAVYLCASSSSTGFVRQPQHFGDGTRLSIL.

The rearrangement joins TRBV7-9 to TRBJ2-7; TCRdb designates TRBD2, a call that cannot be tested without DNA. The CDR3 runs to 14 residues. Germline values: CDR1 SEHNR, CDR2 FQNEAQ (reference sequence). CDR3 amino acids: CASSLPIIRGEQYF.

The CDR3 reads CASSQVASQGAEAFF. The rearrangement uses TRBV3-1 and TRBJ1-1; without DNA, the TCRdb call of TRBD1 cannot be checked. The germline V gene encodes CDR1 LGHDT and CDR2 YNNKEL (reference sequence). The CDR3 consists of 15 residues.

V usage is TRBV2 and J usage is TRBJ2-1; no DNA is available, so the TRBD1 call from TCRdb remains unchecked. Germline V lookup: CDR1 SNHLY, CDR2 FYNNEI. The CDR3 consists of 12 residues. The CDR3 sequence: CASRNPGPEQFF.

The chain carries TRBV20-1 and TRBJ1-2; there is no DNA to check the TCRdb D call of TRBD1. CDR3 length equals 16 residues. The germline gives CDR1 DFQATT, CDR2 SNEGSKA (reference sequence). CDR3 protein: CSAAGAGGRMIYGYTF.